This T cell receptor beta chain is drawn from a study of blood T cell repertoires in COVID-19. In the study overall: COVID-19 samples from acute and convalescent phases originated in the United States, Italy and Spain.

Authors' analysis steps: Amplification of reference gene primers provided the estimated nucleated cell counts. Method: immunoSEQ multiplex PCR; TCRdb's copy keeps in-frame clones and lacks some. Clone size and the V and J calls come from that table; the DNA yielded D and trimming. This table holds approximately 210,000 clones, roughly 92% found once. The CDR3 extends over 13 amino acids. V dropped 6 bases and J dropped 4 bases, with 12 bases sitting between them. Germline loops: CDR1 MNHEY, CDR2 SVGAGI. The sample consisted of peripheral blood. The chain recombines TRBV6-5 with TRBJ1-2; D perhaps matches TRBD1 (5 bases). The source is a man aged 30 to 39 with COVID-19, enrolled during active disease. DNA of the CDR3: TGTGCCAGCAGAGGGGATCGCGGCTATGGCTACACCTTC. Translation gives CASRGDRGYGYTF.